This T cell receptor (beta chain) emerged from a study of cytomegalovirus exposure and HLA in healthy donors. About this clone: Its antigen is still unknown.

The CDR3 sequence is 16 residues long. V lost 6 bases and J lost 2, with 17 bases in between. In germline, CDR1 is SNHLY, CDR2 FYNNEI. The PCR had 60 Vbeta and 13 Jbeta primers. Sequenced by immunoSEQ multiplex PCR; TCRdb stores in-frame clones only, minus some. The table includes under 300,000 clones, 80% to 95% detected once. Study-level findings and limits: As confirmed in vitro, three CMV-associated chains were specific for CMV antigens. The authors listed about 170 TCR beta chains as cytomegalovirus-associated. Later on, a genetic analysis was performed. It linked a missense variant in DCLRE1C with V- and J-gene trimming of TCR beta.

The chain combines TRBV2 with TRBJ2-1; the D gene is possibly TRBD1 (5 bases). The sequenced sample consisted of PBMCs. The receptor was isolated from a girl aged 2 to 9 in good health and CMV-seronegative. The CDR3 DNA sequence: TGTGCCAGCAGGGCCCCCAGGGAATTTACCTACAATGAGCAGTTCTTC. Its translation: CASRAPREFTYNEQFF.